A selection of T cell receptor beta chains follows, all from one sample in a study of blood T cell repertoires in COVID-19. The repertoire was sequenced with immunoSEQ multiplex PCR; TCRdb's copy has only in-frame clones and lacks some. The table records approximately 110,000 clones, roughly 88% of them present only once. Sequencing was done on a sample of peripheral blood. The receptors were sampled from a woman aged 45-65 years with active or convalescent COVID-19. Each CDR3 is given with its conserved first and last residue. Each record gives: J gene, clone size, V gene, D gene, CDR3 protein, CDR3 DNA. D genes are given only for firm matches. A row's size may be missing; if present it is once, few, many or a size class.

>TRBJ2-2|few|TRBV28|TRBD1
CASSPSTPGTGVGTGELFF
TGTGCCAGCAGTCCCTCAACCCCCGGGACAGGGGTGGGTACCGGGGAGCTGTTTTTT
>TRBJ2-3|NA|TRBV6-5|NA
CASMARGTDTQYF
TGTGCCAGCATGGCCAGGGGCACAGATACGCAGTATTTT
>TRBJ1-2|NA|TRBV18|NA
CASSPAESYGYTF
TGTGCCAGCTCCCCAGCGGAATCCTATGGCTACACCTTC
>TRBJ2-5|NA|TRBV19|NA
CASSIAGQETQYF
TGTGCCAGTAGTATAGCAGGGCAAGAGACCCAGTACTTC
>TRBJ2-2|few|TRBV14|TRBD2
CASSHLVGLAGAGGELFF
TGTGCCAGCAGCCATCTTGTCGGACTAGCGGGAGCGGGCGGGGAGCTGTTTTTT
>TRBJ2-5|NA|TRBV7-7|NA
CASSFSTGRMGETQYF
TGTGCTAGCAGCTTCTCCACAGGGAGAATGGGAGAGACCCAGTACTTC
>TRBJ2-3|once|TRBV9|NA
CASSVGGTRLDTQYF
TGTGCCAGCAGCGTAGGGGGGACAAGGCTAGATACGCAGTATTTT
>TRBJ1-1|NA|TRBV6-5|TRBD1
CASSLLTGDNTEAFF
TGTGCCAGCAGCCTCCTGACAGGGGATAACACTGAAGCTTTCTTT
>TRBJ2-3|NA|TRBV7-2|TRBD2
CASSRRTSGRASTDTQYF
TGTGCCAGCAGCCGTCGGACTAGCGGGAGGGCCAGCACAGATACGCAGTATTTT
>TRBJ2-2|NA|TRBV27|TRBD2
CASLPWLAGGPTGELFF
TGTGCCAGCCTCCCATGGTTAGCGGGAGGACCCACCGGGGAGCTGTTTTTT